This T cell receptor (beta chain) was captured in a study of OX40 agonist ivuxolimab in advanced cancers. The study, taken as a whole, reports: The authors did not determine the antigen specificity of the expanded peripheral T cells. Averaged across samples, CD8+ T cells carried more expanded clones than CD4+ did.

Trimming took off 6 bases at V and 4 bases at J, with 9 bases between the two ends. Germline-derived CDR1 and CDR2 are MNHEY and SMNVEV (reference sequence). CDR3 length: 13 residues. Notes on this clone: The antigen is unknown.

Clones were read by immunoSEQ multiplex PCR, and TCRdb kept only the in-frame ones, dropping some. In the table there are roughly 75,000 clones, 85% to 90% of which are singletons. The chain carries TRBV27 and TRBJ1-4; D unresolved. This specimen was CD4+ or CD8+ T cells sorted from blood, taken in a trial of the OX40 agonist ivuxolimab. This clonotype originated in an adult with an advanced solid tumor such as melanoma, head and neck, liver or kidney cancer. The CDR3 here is CASRDGHNEKLFF. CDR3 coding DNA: TGTGCCAGCAGGGACGGCCATAATGAAAAACTGTTTTTT.